This T cell receptor (beta chain) emerged from a study of beta chain features in type 1 diabetes. Study-wide points: In every one of the four CD4+ subsets, TCRB CDR3s were moderately but significantly shorter in Type 1 diabetes patients.

On this clone: Its target is not known.

In all sorted populations, purity surpassed 98%. The entirety of the isolated RNA underwent reverse transcription, so expressed TCRB transcripts were sequenced. TCRdb keeps only in-frame clones here, not all; method: immunoSEQ multiplex PCR. Of some 400,000 clones listed, roughly 15% are singletons. There are 15 residues in the CDR3. CDR1 is SGHTA and CDR2 is FQGNSA in the germline V gene. Trimming stripped 3 bases from V and 5 bases from J, with 14 bases between. The origin of this receptor is a young woman in good health. The sample taken for sequencing was naive CD4+ T cells from blood. V gene TRBV7-2 combines with J gene TRBJ2-4; D perhaps matches TRBD1 (6 bases). The CDR3: CASSLGRTGQNIQYF. CDR3 sequence (DNA): TGTGCCAGCAGCTTGGGACGTACAGGGCAAAACATTCAGTACTTC.